These 2 T cell receptor beta chains came from one sample sequenced in a study of T cell changes during pregnancy in multiple sclerosis. The assay was immunoSEQ multiplex PCR, and TCRdb's table has in-frame clones only and misses some. Found here are about 35,000 clones, 91% of them singletons; the top ten hold roughly 2.8%. This sample comprised CD4+ T cells from peripheral blood mononuclear cells, obtained in the third trimester of pregnancy. The source of these receptors is a female donor in good health, enrolled as a control in a pregnancy study.

The V call is TRBV19, the J call TRBJ1-1; the D gene is possibly TRBD1 (5 bases). Germline assignment: CDR1 LNHDA and CDR2 SQIVND (reference sequence). The CDR3 loop spans 16 amino acids. Between the trimmed V and J ends, which lost 8 bases and 0 bases, there was a span of 19 bases. CDR3 in amino acids: CASQHPGYRLNTEAFF. CDR3 in DNA: TGTGCCAGTCAACATCCAGGGTATCGCCTGAACACTGAAGCTTTCTTT. The full variable domain, completed using reference TRBV19 and TRBJ1-1, is DGGITQSPKYLFRKEGQNVTLSCEQNLNHDAMYWYRQDPGQGLRLIYYSQIVNDFQKGDIAEGYSVSREKKESFPLTVTSAQKNPTAFYLCASQHPGYRLNTEAFFGQGTRLTVV.

This chain links TRBV5-5 with TRBJ1-3; no firm D call. Germline CDR1 is SGHKS and CDR2 is YYEKEE (reference sequence). CDR3 length: 15 residues. The V and J ends lost 0 bases and 8 bases respectively, with 15 bases between them. The CDR3 DNA follows: TGTGCCAGCAGCTTGGATGTCGAAGAGGGCGACACCATATATTTT. It codes for CASSLDVEEGDTIYF. Using reference TRBV5-5 and TRBJ1-3 for the parts outside the CDR3, the full variable domain is DAGVTQSPTHLIKTRGQQVTLRCSPISGHKSVSWYQQVLGQGPQFIFQYYEKEERGRGNFPDRFSARQFPNYSSELNVNALLLGDSALYLCASSLDVEEGDTIYFGEGSWLTVV.